The rows below give T cell receptor beta chains drawn from one sample of a study of blood T cells in healthy people across ages. TCRdb fed the 5' RACE reads into MiXCR, producing one record per CDR3 protein. The sample shows roughly 1.4 million distinct CDR3 sequences, approximately 59% of them seen only once. Sample: blood. The receptors were gathered from a man between 18 and 35 years old in good health. CDR3s include the opening cysteine and the closing phenylalanine or tryptophan. Fields, in order: V gene, J gene, CDR3 protein.

TRBV4-2	TRBJ2-3	CVSSQTASDNTQYF
TRBV29-1	TRBJ2-7	CSVVPVDRATTQYF
TRBV12-5	TRBJ2-1	CASGRPRTASYNEQFF
TRBV5-5	TRBJ2-2	CASSRPAANTGELFF
TRBV5-1	TRBJ1-1	CASSYRTGGLNTEAFF
TRBV2	TRBJ2-5	CASSAVQRGPQETQYF
TRBV6-2/TRBV6-3	TRBJ2-2	CASSPGLGTGELFF
TRBV6-5	TRBJ2-7	CASSSGEDEQYF
TRBV11-2	TRBJ2-1	CASSGTSGINEQFF
TRBV20-1	TRBJ1-2	CSARDQPGYGYTF
TRBV7-9	TRBJ2-7	CASSSPVQGPIYEQYF
TRBV7-6	TRBJ2-3	CASSPRGLADSDTQYF
TRBV2	TRBJ2-4	CASLGEDPHSTKNIQYF
TRBV12-3/TRBV12-4	TRBJ2-7	CASSSNRDSFYEQYF
TRBV29-1	TRBJ2-3	CSGGVRGGRTDTQYF
TRBV25-1	TRBJ2-5	CASRLAEQYF
TRBV7-7	TRBJ2-3	CASSQLATADTQYF
TRBV7-9	TRBJ2-5	CASSLGAKETQYF
TRBV20-1	TRBJ2-7	CSARDLVGGYEQYF
TRBV29-1	TRBJ1-2	CSVMGRVDGYTF
TRBV12-3/TRBV12-4	TRBJ2-2	CASVAGQVAGELFF
TRBV9	TRBJ1-4	CASSGVNERLFF
TRBV20-1	TRBJ2-1	CSAHLTSGLSSYNEQFF
TRBV5-1	TRBJ2-1	CASHKAGSRNEQFF
TRBV20-1	TRBJ2-7	CSAHDRDRGTYEQYF
TRBV7-9	TRBJ2-1	CASSFGGVDEQFF
TRBV7-2	TRBJ2-2	CASSWLAGESTGELFF
TRBV20-1	TRBJ2-5	CSARIGQETQYF
TRBV19	TRBJ2-5	CASSRMDRGQETQYF
TRBV27	TRBJ2-1	CASSLSNYNEQFF
TRBV7-2	TRBJ2-1	CASSWVGDHEQFF
TRBV4-3	TRBJ2-1	CASSQAQAGSYNEQFF
TRBV6-5	TRBJ2-3	CASSYERTWTGSTDTQYF
TRBV5-6	TRBJ2-3	CASSLILAGVTDTQYF
TRBV21-1	TRBJ1-2	CASSEWKIGTDPNYGYTF
TRBV7-2	TRBJ2-5	CASSFDRGRFQETQYF
TRBV5-1	TRBJ2-3	CASSLDGGAASTDTQYF
TRBV7-9	TRBJ2-1	CASSPSGRADNEQFF
TRBV20-1	TRBJ1-2	CSTSDHYGYTF
TRBV6-6	TRBJ2-7	CAGSYSAGEQYF
TRBV20-1	TRBJ1-2	CSAPSFAGYYGYTF
TRBV20-1	TRBJ2-1	CSATGNYNEQFF
TRBV7-8	TRBJ2-1	CASSLPGFSGSLYNEQFF
TRBV5-6	TRBJ1-2	CASSLSGTGGQGYTF
TRBV10-3	TRBJ2-7	CAISERQSYEQYF
TRBV18	TRBJ2-1	CASSPPKGGPYNEQFF
TRBV7-9	TRBJ2-3	CASSTSGGADTQYF
TRBV6-6	TRBJ1-2	CASSPRAGSYGYTF
TRBV27	TRBJ1-4	CASSLSPPGFLATNEKLFF
TRBV20-1	TRBJ2-5	CSARDNRTVWETQYF
TRBV4-3	TRBJ2-7	CASSQVLFLGTGSNEQYF
TRBV20-1	TRBJ2-3	CSARPQGVPDTQYF
TRBV12-5	TRBJ2-7	CASGLGLAGVYEQYF
TRBV6-2/TRBV6-3	TRBJ2-7	CASGPRHSYEQYF
TRBV25-1	TRBJ2-5	CASSVDGIQQYF